The clone carrying this T cell receptor beta chain has only a few counts. What it recognizes is unknown. The sample is drawn from a study of blood T cells in healthy people across ages. Study-level results: The long-lived group displayed more naive CD4+ cells, plus higher diversity, than the aged donors did.

For every donor, a draw yielded around 9.4 milliliters of peripheral blood. For the second PCR, which ran for roughly 6 to 11 cycles, a sample-barcoded 5' primer and a J-beta primer mix were used. TCRdb analysed the 5' RACE reads with MiXCR anew, one entry per CDR3 protein. This sample has roughly 1.5 million distinct CDR3 sequences, with roughly two fifths found just once. The CDR3 covers 13 residues. Germline CDR1 and CDR2: DFQATT and SNEGSKA (reference sequence). V was trimmed by 6 bases and J by 0 bases, leaving 11 bases between them. The receptor comes from a woman between 18 and 30 years old in good health. Specimen: blood. This chain uses TRBV20-1 with TRBJ1-1; D not resolved. The CDR3 is CSAPYTLNTEAFF. CDR3 DNA sequence: TGCAGTGCCCCCTATACATTGAACACTGAAGCTTTCTTT.